This entry describes one T cell receptor beta chain. Antigen: not known. cDNA was made in eight separate reactions per sample. TCRdb re-called the 5' RACE reads and shows each CDR3 protein once, DNA omitted. The data show around 150,000 distinct CDR3 sequences, and the top ten clones hold approximately 2.8%. This sample was included in a study of monozygotic twins with inflammatory bowel disease. General study results and limits: Telling different T cell subtypes apart from each other was not possible.

This CDR3 has 14 amino acids. Per the germline V gene, CDR1 is MGHRA and CDR2 is YSYEKL. The chain employs TRBV4-1 and TRBJ2-2; TCRdb's D gene call, TRBD2, goes unchecked for lack of DNA. The specimen was blood. This sequence was found in a human donor with ulcerative colitis or Crohn's disease, or a healthy co-twin of an affected twin (not recorded which). The CDR3 sequence is CASSKGRDGGELFF.